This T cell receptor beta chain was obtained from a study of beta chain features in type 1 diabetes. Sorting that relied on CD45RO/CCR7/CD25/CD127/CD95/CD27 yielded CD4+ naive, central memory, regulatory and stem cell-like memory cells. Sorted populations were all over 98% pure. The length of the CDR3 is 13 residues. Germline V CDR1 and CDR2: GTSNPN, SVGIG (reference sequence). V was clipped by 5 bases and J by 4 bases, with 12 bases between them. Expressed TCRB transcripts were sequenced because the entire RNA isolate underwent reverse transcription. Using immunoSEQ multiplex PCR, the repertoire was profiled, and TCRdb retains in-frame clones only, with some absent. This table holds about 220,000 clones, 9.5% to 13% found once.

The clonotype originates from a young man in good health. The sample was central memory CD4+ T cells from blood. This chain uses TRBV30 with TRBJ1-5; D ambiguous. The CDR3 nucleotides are TGTGCCTGGCCCCGGGCCTCAAATCAGCCCCAGCATTTT. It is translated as CAWPRASNQPQHF.